The 4 T cell receptor beta chains presented below share a single source sample, sequenced in a study of OX40 agonist ivuxolimab in advanced cancers. Libraries came from the immunoSEQ multiplex PCR assay. In its TCRdb copy, this immuneACCESS table keeps in-frame sequences only and misses some clones. Where compared with another copy, unresolved V genes explain less than half of these, and the others have no known cause. This sample gives 65,000 to 85,000 clones in total; around four fifths of them show up just once. Of the sample, about 1.8% falls within the top ten clones. This material consisted of CD4+ or CD8+ T cells sorted from blood, taken in a trial of the OX40 agonist ivuxolimab. The receptors originated from an adult with an advanced solid tumor such as melanoma, head and neck, liver or kidney cancer.

The chain links TRBV6-6 to TRBJ1-1; tentative D call: TRBD1 (5 bases). The V gene's germline CDR1 is MNHNY and CDR2 SVGAGI (reference sequence). The CDR3 contains 11 residues. V was cut by 4 bases and J by 9 bases, with 9 bases left in between. The CDR3 spells CASSWAGQAFF. The CDR3 region has the DNA TGTGCCAGCAGTTGGGCAGGGCAAGCTTTCTTT.

The chain carries TRBV10-1 and TRBJ1-4; possible D gene TRBD1, 6 bases. Germline V lookup: CDR1 WNHNN, CDR2 SYGVQD (reference sequence). The V end was cut by 7 bases, the J end by 8 bases, with 14 bases between. The length of the CDR3 is 13 residues. CDR3 DNA sequence: TGCGCCAGCAAAGGGGGAGTAGGGGAAAAACTGTTTTTT. It yields the protein CASKGGVGEKLFF.

The V call is TRBV9, the J call TRBJ1-6, with D uncertain. This CDR3 comprises 16 residues. V lost 0 bases to trimming and J lost 0 bases, with 7 bases between them. CDR1 and CDR2 (germline): SGDLS, YYNGEE. The CDR3 loop reads CASSVGESSYNSPLHF. CDR3 nucleotides: TGTGCCAGCAGCGTAGGAGAGAGCTCCTATAATTCACCCCTCCACTTT.

This clone has just a few counts. V and J are TRBV29-1 and TRBJ1-1; 7 nucleotides align to TRBD1. This CDR3 spans 12 amino acids. CDR1 SQVTM and CDR2 ANQGSEA come from the germline V gene. With V trimmed by 7 bases and J by 2 bases, 4 bases remained unmatched. The CDR3 reads CSGGQLNTEAFF. CDR3 DNA sequence: TGCAGCGGGGGACAGCTAAACACTGAAGCTTTCTTT.